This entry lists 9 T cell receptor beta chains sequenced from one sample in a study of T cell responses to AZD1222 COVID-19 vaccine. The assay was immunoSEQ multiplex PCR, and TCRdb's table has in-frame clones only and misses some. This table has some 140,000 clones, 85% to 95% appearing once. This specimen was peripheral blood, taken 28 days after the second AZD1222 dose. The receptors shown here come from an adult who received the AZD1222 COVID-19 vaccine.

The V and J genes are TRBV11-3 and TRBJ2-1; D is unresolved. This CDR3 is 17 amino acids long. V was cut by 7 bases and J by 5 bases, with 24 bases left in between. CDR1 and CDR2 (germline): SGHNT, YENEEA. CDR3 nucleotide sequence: TGTGCCAGCACCGAGTGGCATAAGGGCCCACCCGACAATGAGCAGTTCTTC. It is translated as CASTEWHKGPPDNEQFF.

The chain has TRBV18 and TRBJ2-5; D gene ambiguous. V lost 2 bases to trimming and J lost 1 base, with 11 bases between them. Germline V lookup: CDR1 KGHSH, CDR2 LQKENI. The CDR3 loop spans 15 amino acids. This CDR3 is CASSPVGGFQETQYF. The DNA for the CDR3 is TGTGCCAGCTCACCAGTGGGCGGATTCCAAGAGACCCAGTACTTC.

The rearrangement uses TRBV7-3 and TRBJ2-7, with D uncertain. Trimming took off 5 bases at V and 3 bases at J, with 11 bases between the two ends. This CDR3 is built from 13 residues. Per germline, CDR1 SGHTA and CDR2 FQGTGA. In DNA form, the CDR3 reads TGTGCCAGCAGCCCGACGGCAGGCTACGAGCAGTACTTC. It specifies CASSPTAGYEQYF.

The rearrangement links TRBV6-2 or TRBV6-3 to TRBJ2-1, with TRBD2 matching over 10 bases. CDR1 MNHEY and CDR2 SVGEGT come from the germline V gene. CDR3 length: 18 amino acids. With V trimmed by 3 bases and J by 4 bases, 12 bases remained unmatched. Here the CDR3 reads CASSYPSGGVAKYNEQFF. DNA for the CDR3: TGTGCCAGCAGTTATCCCAGCGGGGGGGTGGCTAAGTACAATGAGCAGTTCTTC.

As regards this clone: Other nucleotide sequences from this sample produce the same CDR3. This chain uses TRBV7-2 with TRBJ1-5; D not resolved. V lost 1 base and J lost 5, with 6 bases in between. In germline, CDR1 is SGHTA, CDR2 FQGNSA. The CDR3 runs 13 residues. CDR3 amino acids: CASSLGSYQPQHF. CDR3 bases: TGTGCCAGCAGCTTAGGCAGTTATCAGCCCCAGCATTTT.

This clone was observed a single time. CDR3 DNA sequence: TGTGCCAGCAGTGTTGCCAGGGGGAACACTGAAGCTTTCTTT. As protein: CASSVARGNTEAFF. The chain has TRBV27 and TRBJ1-1, with D possibly matching TRBD1 (6 bases). Trimming shortened V by 5 bases and J by 1 base, and 11 bases separated the two germline ends. CDR3 length equals 14 residues. CDR1 and CDR2 from the germline V gene are MNHEY and SMNVEV (reference sequence).

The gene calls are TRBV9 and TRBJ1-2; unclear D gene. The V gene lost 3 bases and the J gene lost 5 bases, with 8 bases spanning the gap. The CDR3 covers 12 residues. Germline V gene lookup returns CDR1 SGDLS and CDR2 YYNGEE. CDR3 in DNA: TGTGCCAGCAGCGAGCCGAGTTATGGCTACACCTTC. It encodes CASSEPSYGYTF.

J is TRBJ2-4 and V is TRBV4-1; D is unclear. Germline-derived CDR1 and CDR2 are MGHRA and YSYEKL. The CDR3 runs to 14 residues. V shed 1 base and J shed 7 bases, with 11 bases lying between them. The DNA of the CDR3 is TGCGCCAGCAGCCAAGGACCCACCACGAACATTCAGTACTTC. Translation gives CASSQGPTTNIQYF.

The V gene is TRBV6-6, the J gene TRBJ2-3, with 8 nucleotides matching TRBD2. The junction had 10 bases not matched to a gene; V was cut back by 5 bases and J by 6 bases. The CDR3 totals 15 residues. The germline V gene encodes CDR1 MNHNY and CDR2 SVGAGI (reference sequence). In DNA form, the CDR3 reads TGTGCCAGCAGTAACAGCGGGGGCCGGGGGGATACGCAGTATTTT. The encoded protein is CASSNSGGRGDTQYF.